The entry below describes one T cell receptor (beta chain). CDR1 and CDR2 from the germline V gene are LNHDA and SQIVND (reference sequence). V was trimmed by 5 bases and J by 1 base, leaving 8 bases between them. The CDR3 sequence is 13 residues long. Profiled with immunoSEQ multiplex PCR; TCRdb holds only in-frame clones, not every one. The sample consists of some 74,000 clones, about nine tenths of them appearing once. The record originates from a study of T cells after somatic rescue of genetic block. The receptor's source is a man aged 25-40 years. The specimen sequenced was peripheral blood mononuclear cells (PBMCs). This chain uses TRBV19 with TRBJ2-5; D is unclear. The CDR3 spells CASSSGSQETQYF. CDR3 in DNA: TGTGCCAGTAGTTCCGGGTCCCAAGAGACCCAGTACTTC. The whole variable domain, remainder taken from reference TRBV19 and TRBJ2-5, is DGGITQSPKYLFRKEGQNVTLSCEQNLNHDAMYWYRQDPGQGLRLIYYSQIVNDFQKGDIAEGYSVSREKKESFPLTVTSAQKNPTAFYLCASSSGSQETQYFGPGTRLLVL.